This T cell receptor (beta chain) derives from a study of shared clonotypes between healthy human individuals. Study in general: Researchers assigned three CD4 naive, three CD4 memory, two CD8 naive and one CD8 memory plate to each donor.

Assay execution took place at the deep level. The method was immunoSEQ multiplex PCR; TCRdb's version includes in-frame clones alone and lacks a portion of them. The data show about a million clones, approximately 80% seen once. Naive CD45RA+ and memory CD45RA-negative subsets were split from CD4+ cells. This clone was observed a single time. The ends lost 1 base at V and 4 bases at J; junction bases unmatched: 17. There are 19 residues in the CDR3. Germline lookup yields CDR1 MGHRA and CDR2 YSYEKL. This TCR was sampled from a man younger than 30 in good health. Some clones in this sample may be carry-over from other donors' samples. Sequencing used memory CD4+ T cells from PBMCs. Subset reported: CD45RA-negative fraction. V usage is TRBV4-1 and J usage is TRBJ2-5; 8 nucleotides agree with TRBD1. CDR3: CASSQGASGGAFRGETQYF. Here the CDR3 DNA reads TGCGCCAGCAGCCAAGGGGCCTCAGGGGGCGCATTTCGGGGAGAGACCCAGTACTTC.